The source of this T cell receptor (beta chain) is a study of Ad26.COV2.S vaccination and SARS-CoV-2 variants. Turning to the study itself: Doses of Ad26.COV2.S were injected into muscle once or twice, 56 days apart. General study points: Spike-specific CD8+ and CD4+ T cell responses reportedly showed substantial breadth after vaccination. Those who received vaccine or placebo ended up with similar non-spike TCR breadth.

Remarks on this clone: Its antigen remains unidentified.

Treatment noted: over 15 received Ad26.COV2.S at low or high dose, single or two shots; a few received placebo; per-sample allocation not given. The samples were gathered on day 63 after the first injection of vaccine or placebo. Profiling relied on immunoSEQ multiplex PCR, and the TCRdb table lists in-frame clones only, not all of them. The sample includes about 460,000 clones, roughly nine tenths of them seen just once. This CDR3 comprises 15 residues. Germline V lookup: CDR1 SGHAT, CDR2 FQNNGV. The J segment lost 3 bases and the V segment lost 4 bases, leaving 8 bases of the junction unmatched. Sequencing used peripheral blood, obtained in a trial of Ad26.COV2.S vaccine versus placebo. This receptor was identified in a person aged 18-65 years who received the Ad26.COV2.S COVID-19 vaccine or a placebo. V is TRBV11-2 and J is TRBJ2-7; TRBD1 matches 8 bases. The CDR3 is CASSSLRDRSYEQYF. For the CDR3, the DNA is TGTGCCAGCAGCTCACTCCGGGACAGGAGCTACGAGCAGTACTTC.